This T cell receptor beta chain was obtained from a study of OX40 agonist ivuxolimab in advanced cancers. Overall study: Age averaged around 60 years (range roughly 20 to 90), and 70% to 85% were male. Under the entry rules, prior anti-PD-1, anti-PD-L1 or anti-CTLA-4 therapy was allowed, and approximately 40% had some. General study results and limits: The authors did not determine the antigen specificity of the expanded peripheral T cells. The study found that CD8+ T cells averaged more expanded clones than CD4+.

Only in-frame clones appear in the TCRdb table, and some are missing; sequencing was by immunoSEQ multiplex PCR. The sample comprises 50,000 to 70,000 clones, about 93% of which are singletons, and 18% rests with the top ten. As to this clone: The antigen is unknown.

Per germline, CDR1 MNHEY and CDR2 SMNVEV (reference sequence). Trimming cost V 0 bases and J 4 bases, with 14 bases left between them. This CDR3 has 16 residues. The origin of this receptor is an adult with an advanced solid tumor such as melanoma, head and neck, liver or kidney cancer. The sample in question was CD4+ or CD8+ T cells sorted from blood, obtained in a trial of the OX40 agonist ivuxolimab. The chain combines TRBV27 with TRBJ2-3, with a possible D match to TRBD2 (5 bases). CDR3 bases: TGTGCCAGCAGTTTATCTAGTTTCGGGATTGCAGATACGCAGTATTTT. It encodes CASSLSSFGIADTQYF.